This note documents a single TCR beta chain sequence. What it recognizes is unknown. This CDR3 has 18 amino acids. CDR1 and CDR2 from the germline V gene are LNHNV and YYDKDF (reference sequence). Added by template switching were UMIs that each held a 6-nucleotide sample barcode. With the 5' RACE reads reprocessed, TCRdb shows one record per CDR3 protein and no DNA. The sample yields fewer than 350,000 distinct CDR3 sequences, of which the top ten take up 2% to 2.5%. The record originates from a study of monozygotic twins with inflammatory bowel disease. Study-wide points: Differences in immunosuppressive treatment may have been a source of added variability in patient repertoires.

The sequence came from a human donor with ulcerative colitis or Crohn's disease, or a healthy co-twin of an affected twin (not recorded which). V gene TRBV15 combines with J gene TRBJ2-5. Sequenced: blood. CDR3 region: CARVIVSVDPRSQETQYF.